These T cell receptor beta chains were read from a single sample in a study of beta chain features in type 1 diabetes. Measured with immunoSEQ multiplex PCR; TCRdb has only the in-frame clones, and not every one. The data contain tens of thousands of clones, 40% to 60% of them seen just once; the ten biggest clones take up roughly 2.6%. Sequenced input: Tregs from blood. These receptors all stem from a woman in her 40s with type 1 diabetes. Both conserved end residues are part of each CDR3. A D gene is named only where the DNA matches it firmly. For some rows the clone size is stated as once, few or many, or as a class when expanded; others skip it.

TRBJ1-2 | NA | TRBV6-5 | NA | CASSYSLGGYGYTF | TGTGCCAGCAGTTACTCGCTGGGGGGCTATGGCTACACCTTC
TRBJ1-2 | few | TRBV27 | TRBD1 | CASSLEGAGGYTF | TGTGCCAGCAGTTTAGAGGGGGCGGGCGGCTACACCTTC
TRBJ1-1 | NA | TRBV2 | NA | CASSPVLSRSEAFF | TGTGCCAGCAGCCCCGTGTTATCGCGGTCTGAAGCTTTCTTT
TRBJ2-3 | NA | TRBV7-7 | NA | CASSLELGSDTQYF | TGTGCCAGCAGCTTAGAACTGGGCTCAGATACGCAGTATTTT
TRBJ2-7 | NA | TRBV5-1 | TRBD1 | CASSYSRDSYEQYF | TGCGCCAGCAGCTATTCCCGGGACAGCTACGAGCAGTACTTC
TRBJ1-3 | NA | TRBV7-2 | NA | CASSYFGGVSGNTIYF | TGTGCCAGCAGCTATTTTGGAGGGGTTTCGGGAAACACCATATATTTT
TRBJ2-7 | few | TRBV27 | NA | CASSFKAGSYEQYF | TGTGCCAGCAGTTTTAAAGCGGGCTCCTACGAGCAGTACTTC
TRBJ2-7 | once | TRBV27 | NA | CASSLRGPSYEQYF | TGTGCCAGCAGTTTAAGGGGCCCTTCCTACGAGCAGTACTTC
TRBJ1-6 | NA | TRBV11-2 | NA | CASNTGPSYNSPLHF | TGTGCCAGCAACACAGGACCATCCTATAATTCACCCCTCCACTTT
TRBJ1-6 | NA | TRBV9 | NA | CASSPGGSPLHF | TGTGCCAGCAGCCCGGGGGGATCACCCCTCCACTTT
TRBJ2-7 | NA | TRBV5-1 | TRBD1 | CASGSDRGNEQYF | TGCGCCAGCGGAAGCGACAGGGGCAACGAGCAGTACTTC
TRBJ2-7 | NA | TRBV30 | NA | CAYRGVYEQYF | TGTGCCTATCGCGGTGTCTACGAGCAGTACTTC
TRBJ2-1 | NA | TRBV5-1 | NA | CASSALVGYNEQFF | TGCGCCAGCAGCGCACTAGTGGGCTACAATGAGCAGTTCTTC
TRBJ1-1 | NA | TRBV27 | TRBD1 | CASSVTGGTEAFF | TGTGCCAGCAGTGTTACAGGGGGCACTGAAGCTTTCTTT
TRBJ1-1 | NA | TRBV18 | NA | CASSPQEGYTEAFF | TGTGCCAGCTCACCACAAGAGGGATACACTGAAGCTTTCTTT
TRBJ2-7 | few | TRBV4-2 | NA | CASSQDLGGEQYF | TGTGCCAGCAGCCAAGATTTAGGGGGCGAGCAGTACTTC
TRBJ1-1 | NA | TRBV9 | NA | CASSLDPGGGTEAFF | TGTGCCAGCAGCCTAGACCCCGGTGGCGGAACTGAAGCTTTCTTT
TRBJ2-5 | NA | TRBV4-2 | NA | CASSQEGGGSETQYF | TGTGCCAGCAGCCAAGAGGGCGGAGGGTCGGAGACCCAGTACTTC
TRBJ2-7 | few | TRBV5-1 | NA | CASSLTSREQYF | TGCGCCAGCAGCTTGACTAGCCGCGAGCAGTACTTC
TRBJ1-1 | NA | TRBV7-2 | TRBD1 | CASSLTGTGLEAFF | TGTGCCAGCAGCTTAACCGGGACAGGGTTAGAAGCTTTCTTT
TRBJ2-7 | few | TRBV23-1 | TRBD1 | CASSQSRDRGYEQYF | TGCGCCAGCAGTCAATCCCGGGACAGGGGCTACGAGCAGTACTTC
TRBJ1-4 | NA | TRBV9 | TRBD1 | CASSVEGQPGEKLFF | TGTGCCAGCAGCGTAGAGGGACAGCCGGGGGAAAAACTGTTTTTT
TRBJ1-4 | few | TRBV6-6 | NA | CASSRTSEKLFF | TGTGCCAGCAGCCGGACATCTGAAAAACTGTTTTTT
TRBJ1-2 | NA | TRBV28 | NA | CASSLSSGGLYGYTF | TGTGCCAGCAGTTTATCGTCGGGGGGCCTCTATGGCTACACCTTC
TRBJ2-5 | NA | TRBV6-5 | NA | CASSPPGAETQYF | TGTGCCAGCAGTCCACCGGGAGCAGAGACCCAGTACTTC
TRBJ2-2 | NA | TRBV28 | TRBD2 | CASKGLTNTGELFF | TGTGCCAGCAAGGGACTAACGAACACCGGGGAGCTGTTTTTT
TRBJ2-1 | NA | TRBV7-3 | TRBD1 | CASSLRGQGGAYNEQFF | TGTGCCAGCAGCTTAAGGGGACAGGGTGGGGCCTACAATGAGCAGTTCTTC
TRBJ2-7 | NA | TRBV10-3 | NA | CAISERGSGREQYF | TGTGCCATCAGTGAGCGGGGGTCCGGGCGGGAGCAGTACTTC